This TCR beta chain is from a study of blood T cells in healthy people across ages (dated by TCRdb to 2014 to 2015). With regard to the full study: Template switching captured roughly one uniquely barcoded TCR beta cDNA molecule per two T cells in model experiments. To track age-related changes in TCR beta repertoire diversity, the study relied on deep sequencing normalized with unique cDNA molecular identifiers. Two additional independent replicas of 1 million unique cDNA reads from the same blood draw were analyzed for two donors (one aged 18 to 30 and one aged 80 or older). The donors were divided into four age groups: young (average about 15 years), middle-aged (about 40), aged (about 61) and long-lived (more than 75). Donors of different ages were randomly distributed across sequencing lanes to avoid experimental bias. The research as a whole found: Total diversity estimates from one million sequenced T cells were considered lower bounds and underestimates. Compared with the aged group, the long-lived group had more naive CD4+ T cells, fewer expanded clones and increased TCR diversity, suggesting age selection. Observed TCR beta diversity correlated strongly with the percentage of naive T cells measured by flow cytometry. Observed TCR beta diversity per million T cells fell roughly linearly with age, and a significant reduction was already apparent by age around 44. The CMV infection status of donors was not known, potentially confounding age-related changes in expanded clonotypes. Bulk unsorted PBMC profiling prevented conclusive comparison of naive and antigen-experienced compartments.

The library was prepared using 5' RACE. Sequencing took place on an Illumina HiSeq 2500. A second PCR of roughly 6 to 12 cycles was performed with a sample-barcoded 5' primer and a J-beta primer mix. Each TCR beta cDNA molecule received a unique molecular identifier from a template-switch 5' adaptor carrying 12 random nucleotides. Each sample yielded at least 2.5 million CDR3-containing paired-end reads. First-strand cDNA was synthesized from all RNA with the Mint cDNA synthesis kit, primed by a TRBC-specific oligonucleotide. After uracil-DNA glycosylase treatment, a first 18-cycle PCR used universal primers M1SS and BC2_uni_R on all cDNA. The study's processing was this. Each sample was normalized by randomly selecting 1 million high-quality reads, each carrying a distinct molecular identifier. Reads sharing molecular identifiers were discarded rather than binned into consensus sequences. MiTCR, set to a Q25 quality threshold and the strictest error-elimination algorithm, was used for CDR3 identification, clonotype clustering and error correction. A nonparametric unseen species model using Euler transformation provided a lower-bound estimate of total TCR beta diversity. Using fastp at Q25 and MiXCR, TCRdb reprocessed the public reads and kept productive beta chains. Identical CDR3 protein sequences are pooled into one entry, listed with their most common genes and DNA. The V and J calls were not made by the authors but by TCRdb's processing. For this sample the table gives roughly 500,000 distinct CDR3 sequences, of which 25% to 30% were detected only once. The top ten clonotypes cover about a fifth of the sample.

To note about this clonotype: Its antigen is still unknown. One end of the junction varies from germline; a read error may be responsible.

The CDR3, cysteine through phenylalanine, is 14 amino acids long. The sequence is cut down to CDR3 DNA, 42 bases in frame from base 1. The germline V gene (reference sequence) sets CDR1 to LGHDT and CDR2 to YNNKEL. The roughly 39 donors, aged 6 to 90 years, were systemically healthy Caucasian individuals from Russia. Ten milliliters of peripheral blood were drawn from each donor into EDTA-treated Vacutainer tubes. Ficoll-Paque density-gradient centrifugation was used to isolate PBMCs, with at least 6.5 million obtained per sample. Total RNA, at least 6 micrograms per sample, was extracted from PBMCs with Trizol reagent. For every donor, flow cytometry on a PBMC aliquot measured the percentage of naive CD45RAhigh/CD27high T cells.

The TCR was taken from a woman aged 65 to 85 in good health. The V and J segments used are TRBV3-1 and TRBJ2-4; the D gene is perhaps TRBD2, on 5 matching bases. The sequencing sample was made of blood. The CDR3 loop reads CASPLPLAKNIRYF. The sequence in DNA is TGTGCCAGCCCACTTCCCCTAGCCAAAAACATTCGGTACTTC.